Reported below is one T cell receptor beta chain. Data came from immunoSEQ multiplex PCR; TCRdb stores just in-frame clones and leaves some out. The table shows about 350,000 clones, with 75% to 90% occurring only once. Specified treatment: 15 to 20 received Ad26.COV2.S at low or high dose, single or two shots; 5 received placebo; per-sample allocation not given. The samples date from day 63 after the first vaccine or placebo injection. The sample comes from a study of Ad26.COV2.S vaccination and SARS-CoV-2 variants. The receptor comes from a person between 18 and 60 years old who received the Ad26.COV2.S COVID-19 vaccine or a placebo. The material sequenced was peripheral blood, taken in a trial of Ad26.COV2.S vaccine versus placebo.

CDR3 nucleotides: TGTGCCAGCTCACCCTCAGCGGAAACCTACGAGCAGTACTTC. This sequence encodes CASSPSAETYEQYF. The gene calls are TRBV18 and TRBJ2-7, with a possible D match to TRBD2 (5 bases). The V end lost 3 bases, the J end lost 2 bases, and 11 bases lay between the germline ends. Germline assignment: CDR1 KGHSH and CDR2 LQKENI. This CDR3 region has 14 residues.